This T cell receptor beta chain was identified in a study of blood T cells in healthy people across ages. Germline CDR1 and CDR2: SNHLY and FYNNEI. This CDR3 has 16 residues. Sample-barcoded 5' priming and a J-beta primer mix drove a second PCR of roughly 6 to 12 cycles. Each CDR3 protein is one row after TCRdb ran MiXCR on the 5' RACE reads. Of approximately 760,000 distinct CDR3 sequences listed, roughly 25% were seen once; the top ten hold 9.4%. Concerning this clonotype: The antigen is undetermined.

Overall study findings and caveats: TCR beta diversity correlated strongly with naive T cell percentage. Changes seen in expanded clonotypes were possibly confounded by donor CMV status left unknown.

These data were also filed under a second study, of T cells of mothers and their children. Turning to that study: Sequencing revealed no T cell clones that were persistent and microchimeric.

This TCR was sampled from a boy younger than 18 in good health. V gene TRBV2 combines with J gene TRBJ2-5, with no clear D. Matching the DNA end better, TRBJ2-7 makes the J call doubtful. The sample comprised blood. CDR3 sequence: CASSGSLGSAVYEQYF. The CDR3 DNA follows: TGTGCCAGCAGTGGGTCATTGGGGTCCGCTGTCTACGAGCAGTACTTC.